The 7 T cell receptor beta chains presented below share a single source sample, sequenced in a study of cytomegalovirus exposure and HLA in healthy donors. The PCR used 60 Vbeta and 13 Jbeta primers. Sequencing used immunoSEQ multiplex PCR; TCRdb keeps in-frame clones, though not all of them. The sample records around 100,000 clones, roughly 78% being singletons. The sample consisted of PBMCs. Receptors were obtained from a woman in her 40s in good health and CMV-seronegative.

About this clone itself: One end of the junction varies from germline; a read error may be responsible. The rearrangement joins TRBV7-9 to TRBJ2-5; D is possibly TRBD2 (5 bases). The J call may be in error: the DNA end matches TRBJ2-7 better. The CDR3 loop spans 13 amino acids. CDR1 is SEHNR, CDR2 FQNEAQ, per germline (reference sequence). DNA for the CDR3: TGTTCCAGCAGCTCTCGCGGGCCCTACGAGCAGTACTTC. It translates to CSSSSRGPYEQYF.

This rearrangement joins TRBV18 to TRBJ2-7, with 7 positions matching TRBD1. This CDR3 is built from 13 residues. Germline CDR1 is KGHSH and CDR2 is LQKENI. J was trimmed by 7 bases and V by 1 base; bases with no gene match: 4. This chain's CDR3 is CASSPQGAGEQYF. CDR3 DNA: TGTGCCAGCTCACCACAGGGGGCGGGTGAGCAGTACTTC.

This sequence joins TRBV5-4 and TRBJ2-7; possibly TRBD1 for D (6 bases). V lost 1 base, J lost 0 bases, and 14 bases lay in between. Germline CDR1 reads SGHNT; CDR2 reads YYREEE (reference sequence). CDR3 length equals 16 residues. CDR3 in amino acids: CASSLYRDTDSYEQYF. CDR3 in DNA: TGTGCCAGCAGCTTGTACCGGGACACCGACTCCTACGAGCAGTACTTC.

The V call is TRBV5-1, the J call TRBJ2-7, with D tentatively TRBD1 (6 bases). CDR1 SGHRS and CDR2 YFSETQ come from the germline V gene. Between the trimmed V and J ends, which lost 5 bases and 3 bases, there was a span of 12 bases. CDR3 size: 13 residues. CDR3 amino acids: CASRIGGNYEQYF. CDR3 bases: TGCGCCAGCAGAATAGGGGGAAACTACGAGCAGTACTTC. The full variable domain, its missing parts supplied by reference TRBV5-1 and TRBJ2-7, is KAGVTQTPRYLIKTRGQQVTLSCSPISGHRSVSWYQQTPGQGLQFLFEYFSETQRNKGNFPGRFSGRQFSNSRSEMNVSTLELGDSALYLCASRIGGNYEQYFGPGTRLTVT.

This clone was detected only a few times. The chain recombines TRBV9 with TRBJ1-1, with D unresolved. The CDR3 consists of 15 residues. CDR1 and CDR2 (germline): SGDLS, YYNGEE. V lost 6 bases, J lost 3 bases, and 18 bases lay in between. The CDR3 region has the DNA TGTGCCAGCACCGTCGGCCCCTTAGAGGACACTGAAGCTTTCTTT. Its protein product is CASTVGPLEDTEAFF. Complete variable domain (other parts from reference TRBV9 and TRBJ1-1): DSGVTQTPKHLITATGQRVTLRCSPRSGDLSVYWYQQSLDQGLQFLIQYYNGEERAKGNILERFSAQQFPDLHSELNLSSLELGDSALYFCASTVGPLEDTEAFFGQGTRLTVV.

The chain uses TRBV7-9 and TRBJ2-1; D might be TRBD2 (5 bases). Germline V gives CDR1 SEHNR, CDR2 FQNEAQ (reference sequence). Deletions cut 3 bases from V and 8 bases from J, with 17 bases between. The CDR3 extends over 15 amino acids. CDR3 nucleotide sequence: TGTGCCAGCAGCTTGGTCGGGGTAAGATCGGATGAGCAGTTCTTC. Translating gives CASSLVGVRSDEQFF.

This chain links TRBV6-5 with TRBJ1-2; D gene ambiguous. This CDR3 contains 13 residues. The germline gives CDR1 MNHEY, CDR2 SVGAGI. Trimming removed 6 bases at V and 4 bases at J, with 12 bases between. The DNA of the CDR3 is TGTGCCAGCAGACTGACACGGATCTATGGCTACACCTTC. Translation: CASRLTRIYGYTF.